The present TCR beta chain was sequenced within a study of cytomegalovirus exposure and HLA in healthy donors. Use of 60 Vbeta and 13 Jbeta primers characterized the PCR. The repertoire was sequenced with immunoSEQ multiplex PCR; TCRdb's copy has only in-frame clones and lacks some. Counted here are 110,000 or so clones, about four fifths occurring once; the ten biggest clones make up 1% to 1.5%. The CDR3 covers 14 residues. CDR1 and CDR2 from the germline V gene are SGHRS and YFSETQ. J gave up 5 bases and V 6 bases, and 4 bases lay outside the gene matches. The chain carries TRBV5-1 and TRBJ2-1; 11 nucleotides line up with TRBD2. The receptor was derived from a middle-aged man in good health and CMV-seronegative. The sample taken for sequencing was PBMCs. CDR3 sequence: CASTPGLADNEQFF. For the CDR3, the DNA is TGCGCCAGCACCCCGGGACTAGCGGACAATGAGCAGTTCTTC.